The subject of this entry is one T cell receptor beta chain. The immunoSEQ assay was v3. Libraries were prepared by immunoSEQ multiplex PCR; TCRdb keeps only in-frame clonotypes and omits some of them. Here the sample spans roughly 7,000 clones, roughly two thirds being singletons. This specimen comes from a study of TIL therapy for anti-PD-1-resistant metastatic lung cancer. About the research overall: Median tumor mutation burden was approximately 1.5 mutations per megabase.

Time point noted: pre-treatment sample, taken before nivolumab and TIL therapy. Tumor tissue came from excised metastases, mostly pleural nodules or supraclavicular lymph nodes. Progressing patients received lymphodepletion, expanded TIL infusion and IL-2. This CDR3 contains 15 residues. Germline CDR1 LGHDT, CDR2 YNNKEL (reference sequence). V lost 0 bases, J lost 2 bases, and 8 bases lay in between. V is TRBV3-1 (or the pseudogene TRBV3-2) and J is TRBJ1-3; no reliable D call. This sequence was found in a person aged 25-80 years with non-small cell lung cancer. The sample in question was tumor tissue, obtained at baseline. The CDR3 DNA reads as TGTGCCAGCAGCCAAGAGTTCGGGGCTGGAAACACCATATATTTT. Translating gives CASSQEFGAGNTIYF.